This T cell receptor beta chain came from a study of T cells in Graves' hyperthyroidism and ophthalmopathy. Each 10 ml fresh peripheral blood draw supplied the PBMCs. The trim removed 2 bases at V and 1 base at J, leaving 0 bases unmatched. The CDR3 consists of 16 residues. The germline V gene encodes CDR1 MNHNY and CDR2 SVGAGI (reference sequence). The source material, RNA transcripts, was used to amplify TCR beta CDR3 regions. First-round RT-PCR targeting the TCR CDR3 was performed with the HTBI primer set. MiXCR was run by TCRdb on the multiplex PCR reads, yielding one entry per CDR3 protein. Here the sample spans 370,000 or so distinct CDR3 sequences, 15% to 18% being singletons. This clonotype was seen a few times.

V and J are TRBV6-6 and TRBJ2-3, with TRBD2 identical over 13 bases. This clonotype was obtained from a woman aged 18-29 years with Graves' hyperthyroidism that later progressed to Graves' ophthalmopathy. Sequenced: blood. The CDR3: CASSYGLAGGTDTQYF. The CDR3 DNA is TGTGCCAGCAGTTACGGACTAGCGGGGGGCACAGATACGCAGTATTTT.